This is a list of T cell receptor beta chains from one sample in a study of blood T cell repertoires in COVID-19. Sequenced by immunoSEQ multiplex PCR; TCRdb stores in-frame clones only, minus some. The sample lists about 200,000 clones, about three quarters occurring once. Sequenced material: peripheral blood. The receptors originated from a woman aged 70-85 years with acute or convalescent COVID-19. Each CDR3 is given with its conserved first and last residue. A D gene is named only where the DNA matches it firmly. The size of a clone is reported for some rows only, either as once, few or many, or as a class for expanded clones.

>TRBD2|TRBV28|-|TRBJ2-5
CASSTLAGAETQYF
TGTGCCAGCAGTACCTTAGCGGGGGCAGAGACCCAGTACTTC
>TRBD2|TRBV27|once|TRBJ2-5
CASSFGQRGAQYF
TGTGCCAGCAGTTTCGGCCAGCGGGGGGCCCAGTACTTC
>TRBD1|TRBV18|-|TRBJ2-7
CASSLNRGQGAYEQYF
TGTGCCAGCTCCCTTAACCGGGGACAGGGGGCTTATGAGCAGTACTTC
>-|TRBV2|-|TRBJ1-5
CASSGGTFLGNQPQHF
TGTGCCAGCAGTGGGGGGACATTCCTTGGCAATCAGCCCCAGCATTTT
>TRBD2|TRBV3-1/TRBV3-2|once|TRBJ2-3
CASSPGLAGTDTQYF
TGTGCCAGCAGCCCCGGACTAGCGGGCACAGATACGCAGTATTTT
>-|TRBV5-4|-|TRBJ1-1
CASSFWAGGNTEAFF
TGTGCCAGCAGCTTCTGGGCGGGGGGGAACACTGAAGCTTTCTTT
>TRBD2|TRBV6-1|-|TRBJ2-1
CASSDFIGAGAYSYNEQFF
TGTGCCAGCAGTGATTTTATCGGAGCGGGAGCCTATTCCTACAATGAGCAGTTCTTC
>TRBD1|TRBV5-1|few|TRBJ1-2
CASSLEGTGYGYTF
TGCGCCAGCAGCTTGGAAGGGACAGGCTATGGCTACACCTTC
>-|TRBV6-5|-|TRBJ2-5
CASSYSGAAQETQYF
TGTGCCAGCAGTTACTCGGGCGCAGCACAAGAGACCCAGTACTTC
>-|TRBV13|-|TRBJ2-1
CASSPTRTGYNEQFF
TGTGCCAGCAGCCCGACGCGGACGGGATACAATGAGCAGTTCTTC
>TRBD2|TRBV7-3|-|TRBJ2-7
CASSLAGAGSYEQYF
TGTGCCAGCAGCCTAGCGGGAGCTGGATCCTACGAGCAGTACTTC
>TRBD2|TRBV30|-|TRBJ2-5
CAWSEGTSGREETQYF
TGTGCCTGGAGTGAGGGGACTAGCGGGAGGGAGGAGACCCAGTACTTC
>-|TRBV5-4|-|TRBJ1-6
CASSLEGGGENSPLHF
TGTGCCAGCAGCTTGGAAGGTGGGGGCGAGAATTCACCCCTCCACTTT
>TRBD2|TRBV7-9|once|TRBJ2-7
CASSPLAGEGDEQYF
TGTGCCAGCAGCCCACTAGCGGGAGAGGGGGACGAGCAGTACTTC
>TRBD2|TRBV6-2/TRBV6-3|-|TRBJ2-1
CASSYIAGGEYNEQFF
TGTGCCAGCAGTTATATAGCGGGAGGGGAGTACAATGAGCAGTTCTTC
>-|TRBV5-6|-|TRBJ1-1
CASSGGYGLGAFF
TGTGCCAGCAGCGGTGGTTATGGACTCGGGGCTTTCTTT
>TRBD1|TRBV5-6|-|TRBJ2-7
CASRPRTGSYEQYF
TGTGCCAGCCGCCCCAGGACAGGGTCCTACGAGCAGTACTTC